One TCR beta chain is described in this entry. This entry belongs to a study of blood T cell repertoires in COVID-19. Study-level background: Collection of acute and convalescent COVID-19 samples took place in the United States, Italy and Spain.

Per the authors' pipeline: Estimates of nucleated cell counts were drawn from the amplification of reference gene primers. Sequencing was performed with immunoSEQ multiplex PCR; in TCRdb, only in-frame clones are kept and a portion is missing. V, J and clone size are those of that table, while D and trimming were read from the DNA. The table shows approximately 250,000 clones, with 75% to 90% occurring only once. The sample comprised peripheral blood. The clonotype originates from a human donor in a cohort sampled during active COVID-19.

CDR3 loop: CASSFRQDVKAFF. The CDR3 region has the DNA TGTGCCAGCAGCTTTAGACAGGACGTGAAAGCTTTCTTT. The chain is built from TRBV7-2 and TRBJ1-1; D is possibly TRBD1 (6 bases). Germline CDR1 is SGHTA and CDR2 is FQGNSA. This CDR3 is 13 amino acids long. V was pared by 3 bases and J by 9 bases, with 14 bases between.